Shown below are 9 T cell receptor beta chains from a single sample sequenced in a study of control samples from healthy donors and cancer patients. Produced via immunoSEQ multiplex PCR; TCRdb's table is partial and in-frame only. The sample has approximately 150,000 clones, roughly 86% seen once. Sequences were obtained from PBMCs. The receptors stem from a man aged 45-65 years with head and neck cancer.

The gene calls are TRBV9 and TRBJ1-1; TRBD1 might be the D (5 bases). V was trimmed by 3 bases and J by 5 bases, leaving 20 bases between them. CDR3 length: 16 residues. Germline values: CDR1 SGDLS, CDR2 YYNGEE. The CDR3 loop reads CASSADAYRSGTEAFF. The CDR3 coding sequence is TGTGCCAGCAGCGCCGACGCCTACAGGTCGGGGACTGAAGCTTTCTTT.

Details on this clone: It may be a read error: a sequence one base away is much more abundant. This rearrangement joins TRBV7-2 to TRBJ1-5, with no clear D. In germline, CDR1 is SGHTA, CDR2 FQGNSA. V lost 1 base, J lost 4 bases, and 5 bases lay in between. The CDR3 length is 13 residues. The CDR3 loop is CASSLEANQPQHF. The CDR3 nucleotides are TGTGCCAGCAGCTTAGAGGCAAATCAGCCCCAGCATTTT.

This chain's CDR3 is CASSYGLNTEAFF. The CDR3 DNA sequence: TGTGCCAGCAGCTACGGGTTGAACACTGAAGCTTTCTTT. The gene calls are TRBV14 and TRBJ1-1; unclear D gene. This CDR3 comprises 13 residues. V lost 5 bases to trimming and J lost 0 bases, with 7 bases between them. The V gene's germline CDR1 is SGHDN and CDR2 FVKESK.

The V call is TRBV2, the J call TRBJ1-3; D not resolved. CDR3 length: 14 amino acids. Germline CDR1 SNHLY, CDR2 FYNNEI. Trimming removed 2 bases at V and 0 bases at J, with 5 bases between. The DNA of the CDR3 is TGTGCCAGCAGTGAACCGTACTCTGGAAACACCATATATTTT. Its translation: CASSEPYSGNTIYF.

This sequence joins TRBV6-5 and TRBJ1-4, with D maybe TRBD1 (6 bases). This CDR3 is 13 amino acids long. Trimming took 2 bases from V and 12 from J, leaving 13 bases between them. CDR1 and CDR2 (germline): MNHEY, SVGAGI. The CDR3 nucleotides are TGTGCCAGCAGTTACACCCGGGACACTGAACTGTTTTTT. It yields the protein CASSYTRDTELFF.

This clone was detected only a few times. J is TRBJ1-1 and V is TRBV11-2; D ambiguous. The CDR3 contains 15 residues. Germline V gene data show CDR1 as SGHAT and CDR2 as FQNNGV. Deletions cut 0 bases from V and 2 bases from J, with 10 bases between. The CDR3 region is CASSLDADGNTEAFF. The CDR3 coding sequence is TGTGCCAGCAGCTTAGATGCGGACGGCAACACTGAAGCTTTCTTT.

V usage is TRBV19 and J usage is TRBJ2-1; 10 bases agree with TRBD2. The CDR3 has 14 amino acids. The germline gives CDR1 LNHDA, CDR2 SQIVND (reference sequence). V was clipped by 6 bases and J by 7 bases; unmatched bases: 6. CDR3: CASRKREGINEQFF. The CDR3 nucleotides read TGTGCCAGTAGGAAGCGGGAGGGCATTAATGAGCAGTTCTTC.

This chain uses TRBV3-1 (or the pseudogene TRBV3-2) with TRBJ1-5; D call uncertain. Germline CDR1 and CDR2: LGHDT and YNNKEL (reference sequence). CDR3 length: 13 residues. Trimming removed 3 bases at V and 4 bases at J, with 7 bases between. This CDR3 reads CASSQGVNQPQHF. In DNA form, the CDR3 reads TGTGCCAGCAGCCAGGGTGTTAATCAGCCCCAGCATTTT.

This chain joins TRBV18 and TRBJ2-7, with TRBD2 matching 14 bases. Germline V gene lookup returns CDR1 KGHSH and CDR2 LQKENI. With 3 bases clipped from V and 3 bases from J, the junction kept 4 bases outside the gene matches. This CDR3 is 16 amino acids long. The CDR3 reads CASSPSGTSGGYEQYF. The CDR3 nucleotides are TGTGCCAGCTCACCCTCCGGGACTAGCGGGGGCTACGAGCAGTACTTC.